The 31 T cell receptor beta chains in this list originate from one sample, sequenced in a study of quantifying T cell responses using KT2 cells. The overall study: Reverse transcription used primers in the TCR alpha and beta constant regions.

Each cDNA got a UMI-containing oligo ligated at its 3' end. An equimolar mix of RC1.1 and RC1.2 primed the beta chain across TRBC1 and TRBC2. TCRdb processed the UMI-ligation and nested PCR reads anew with MiXCR; each CDR3 protein has one entry. Of about 33,000 distinct CDR3 sequences in the sample, about 9.4% are singletons; the top ten hold approximately 8.7%. Sequencing was done on a sample of PBMCs spiked with cells of the T cell clone KT2. These receptor sequences come from a human donor.

This clonotype was counted many times. The chain is built from TRBV15 and TRBJ1-1; D uncertain. Between the trimmed V and J ends, which lost 5 bases and 0 bases, there was a span of 4 bases. In germline, CDR1 is LNHNV, CDR2 YYDKDF (reference sequence). The CDR3 loop spans 12 amino acids. The CDR3 sequence is CATSRVNTEAFF. DNA of the CDR3: TGTGCCACCAGCCGAGTGAACACTGAAGCTTTCTTT.

This clonotype counts as medium-sized (0.01 to 0.1%). J is TRBJ1-6 and V is TRBV4-1; D is perhaps TRBD1 (5 bases). The CDR3 sequence is 16 residues long. V was cut by 0 bases and J by 6 bases, with 12 bases left in between. CDR1 is MGHRA, CDR2 YSYEKL, per germline. DNA of the CDR3: TGCGCCAGCAGCCAAGACTTGAGGGGCCCTAATTCACCCCTCCACTTT. Protein: CASSQDLRGPNSPLHF.

In its sample, this clonotype is medium-sized. The rearrangement joins TRBV6-4 to TRBJ2-3, with 10 bases that match TRBD1. Germline V gives CDR1 MRHNA, CDR2 SNTAGT. The CDR3 covers 14 residues. V dropped 2 bases and J dropped 4; count of bases not matched to a gene: 0. The CDR3 protein is CASSDGQGADTQYF. The CDR3 DNA reads as TGTGCCAGCAGTGACGGACAGGGGGCAGATACGCAGTATTTT.

Ten or more counts support this clonotype. The genes are TRBV29-1 and TRBJ1-2, with a possible D match to TRBD1 (5 bases). The V end was cut by 4 bases, the J end by 1 base, with 28 bases between. The germline V gene encodes CDR1 SQVTM and CDR2 ANQGSEA. This CDR3 is built from 19 residues. CDR3 sequence reads: CSVVFRTRQLDTNNYGYTF. CDR3 nucleotides: TGCAGCGTTGTCTTTCGGACACGACAGCTAGATACCAATAACTATGGCTACACCTTC.

This clonotype was recorded many times. This sequence joins TRBV2 and TRBJ1-5; D is unresolved. The CDR3 consists of 15 residues. The ends were cut back, 0 bases at V and 1 base at J, with 7 bases in the middle. Germline loops: CDR1 SNHLY, CDR2 FYNNEI. The CDR3 is CASSEARVSNQPQHF. In DNA form, the CDR3 reads TGTGCCAGCAGTGAAGCGCGGGTCAGCAATCAGCCCCAGCATTTT.

The sample holds many counts of this clonotype. The rearrangement links TRBV18 to TRBJ1-1; D unclear. This CDR3 spans 13 amino acids. Trimming stripped 6 bases from V and 5 bases from J, with 13 bases between. Looked up from germline, CDR1 is KGHSH and CDR2 is LQKENI. The CDR3 loop reads CASSTRGDTEAFF. The CDR3 DNA follows: TGTGCCAGCTCCACCCGGGGTGATACTGAAGCTTTCTTT.

In its sample, this clonotype was seen a few times. The CDR3 DNA sequence: TGTGCCAGCAGCCCAACCCCGGGACAGGGTCTCCTTAATGAAAAACTGTTTTTT. Amino acid sequence: CASSPTPGQGLLNEKLFF. The chain combines TRBV7-9 with TRBJ1-4; 9 bases align to TRBD1. Germline assignment: CDR1 SEHNR and CDR2 FQNEAQ (reference sequence). CDR3 length: 18 amino acids. Losses at the gene ends were 5 bases for V and 4 bases for J; bases not matched to a gene: 14.

This clonotype was observed many times. CDR3 bases: TGCGCCAGCAGCTCCACCGGACAGGGGGCCTCAGATACGCAGTATTTT. Amino acid sequence: CASSSTGQGASDTQYF. The J gene is TRBJ2-3, the V gene TRBV5-1; TRBD1 agrees at 11 bases. Germline V gene sequence: CDR1 SGHRS, CDR2 YFSETQ. The CDR3 sequence is 16 residues long. J gave up 4 bases and V 3 bases, and 7 bases lay outside the gene matches.

This clonotype was found many times. The chain combines TRBV10-2 with TRBJ1-1, with D possibly TRBD1 on 6 matching bases. The CDR3 is 14 residues long. V lost 2 bases to trimming and J lost 5 bases, with 12 bases between them. Germline V CDR1 and CDR2: WSHSY, SAAADI. CDR3 loop: CASSEGGPRTEAFF. In DNA form, the CDR3 reads TGCGCCAGCAGTGAGGGGGGCCCGAGGACTGAAGCTTTCTTT.

This clonotype has more than one count but fewer than ten. The rearrangement joins TRBV14 to TRBJ2-7, with 7 bases that match TRBD1. With V trimmed by 4 bases and J by 3 bases, 3 bases remained unmatched. There are 13 residues in the CDR3. Germline V gene sequence: CDR1 SGHDN, CDR2 FVKESK. The CDR3 spells CASSPTGVYEQYF. The CDR3 DNA sequence: TGTGCCAGCAGCCCTACAGGGGTCTACGAGCAGTACTTC.

This clonotype is classed as medium-sized. The chain employs TRBV14 and TRBJ2-1; perhaps TRBD2 as D (6 bases). Germline CDR1 is SGHDN and CDR2 is FVKESK. Trimming cost V 1 base and J 2 bases, with 9 bases left between them. The CDR3 contains 15 residues. CDR3 nucleotide sequence: TGTGCCAGCAGCCAAGTAGGAGGGCCCTACAATGAGCAGTTCTTC. It translates to CASSQVGGPYNEQFF.

This clonotype came up many times. The rearrangement links TRBV12-5 to TRBJ2-6; TRBD2 might be the D (5 bases). Germline CDR1 reads LGHNT; CDR2 reads FRNRAP. The ends were cut back, 5 bases at V and 0 bases at J, with 11 bases in the middle. The CDR3 is 16 amino acids. CDR3 region: CASGPGISSGANVLTF. The DNA of the CDR3 is TGTGCTAGTGGTCCGGGGATCTCCTCTGGGGCCAACGTCCTGACTTTC.

This clonotype has a count of ten or more. The rearrangement uses TRBV30 and TRBJ1-1; a possible D gene is TRBD1 (6 bases). V was clipped by 2 bases and J by 5 bases, with 24 bases between them. Germline CDR1 GTSNPN, CDR2 SVGIG (reference sequence). This CDR3 is 17 amino acids long. CDR3 amino acids: CAWSREFSGRGSTEAFF. The CDR3 DNA reads TGTGCCTGGAGTCGAGAATTTTCAGGCAGGGGATCGACTGAAGCTTTCTTT. The whole variable domain, filled in from reference TRBV30 and TRBJ1-1, reads SQTIHQWPATLVQPVGSPLSLECTVEGTSNPNLYWYRQAAGRGLQLLFYSVGIGQISSEVPQNLSASRPQDRQFILSSKKLLLSDSGFYLCAWSREFSGRGSTEAFFGQGTRLTVV.

This clonotype occurred a few times. The chain couples TRBV20-1 to TRBJ2-1; no firm D call. The CDR3 is 15 amino acids. V was trimmed by 1 base and J by 9 bases, leaving 19 bases between them. Germline CDR1 reads DFQATT; CDR2 reads SNEGSKA (reference sequence). CDR3 DNA sequence: TGCAGTGCTAGAGCACCTTCGAAGTCCCCAACTGAGCAGTTCTTC. It encodes CSARAPSKSPTEQFF.

The chain is built from TRBV12-3 or TRBV12-4 and TRBJ2-3; D gene uncertain. V lost 7 bases, J lost 1 base, and 15 bases lay in between. CDR3 length: 15 amino acids. The CDR3 spells CASTSRRRGTDTQYF. The CDR3 DNA is TGTGCCAGCACCTCTCGGCGGAGAGGCACAGATACGCAGTATTTT.

The rearrangement uses TRBV6-5 and TRBJ2-6, with D perhaps matching TRBD1 (6 bases). The CDR3 has 15 amino acids. The germline V gene has CDR1 MNHEY and CDR2 SVGAGI. The V end was cut by 8 bases, the J end by 0 bases, with 11 bases between. In nucleotides, the CDR3 is TGTGCCAGCGGGAAAGGGGGCTCTGGGGCCAACGTCCTGACTTTC. Protein: CASGKGGSGANVLTF.

This chain uses TRBV5-1 with TRBJ2-3; weak D call: TRBD2 (6 bases). This CDR3 has 16 residues. V was pared by 4 bases and J by 7 bases, with 22 bases between. The germline CDR1 and CDR2 sequences are SGHRS and YFSETQ. The CDR3 DNA follows: TGCGCCAGCAGCCCGCCGACTAGAGGGGTTGTGAATACGCAGTATTTT. This translates into CASSPPTRGVVNTQYF. Combining the CDR3 with reference TRBV5-1 and TRBJ2-3 gives the whole variable domain KAGVTQTPRYLIKTRGQQVTLSCSPISGHRSVSWYQQTPGQGLQFLFEYFSETQRNKGNFPGRFSGRQFSNSRSEMNVSTLELGDSALYLCASSPPTRGVVNTQYFGPGTRLTVL.

V usage is TRBV12-3 or TRBV12-4 and J usage is TRBJ2-5, with TRBD1 as a possible D gene (6 bases). Trimming left V 7 bases short and J 4 bases short, with 19 bases between. The CDR3 length is 15 residues. As DNA, the CDR3 is TGTGCCAGCAAACCGTCCGGGACATCGCCAGAGACCCAGTACTTC. This gives the protein CASKPSGTSPETQYF.

This clonotype was seen repeatedly, ten times or more. The CDR3 is CASSSTSSGLNYGYTF. CDR3 DNA: TGTGCCAGCAGTTCCACCTCGAGCGGCTTGAACTATGGCTACACCTTC. The rearrangement uses TRBV27 and TRBJ1-2; D remains ambiguous. This CDR3 spans 16 amino acids. Between the trimmed V and J ends, which lost 4 bases and 2 bases, there was a span of 17 bases. CDR1 and CDR2 from the germline V gene are MNHEY and SMNVEV (reference sequence).

The gene calls are TRBV12-3 or TRBV12-4 and TRBJ2-7; 8 bases align to TRBD1. Germline trimming cut 6 bases from V and 6 bases from J; bases unmatched to any gene: 4. This CDR3 has 12 residues. The CDR3 DNA reads as TGTGCCAGCAGGTCTGGACAGGGCGAGCAGTACTTC. It yields the protein CASRSGQGEQYF.

The sample holds many counts of this clonotype. The chain is built from TRBV4-2 and TRBJ2-1; D possibly corresponds to TRBD2 (5 bases). This CDR3 contains 17 residues. V lost 1 base and J lost 0, with 13 bases in between. Germline V gives CDR1 LGHNA, CDR2 YNFKEQ. Here the CDR3 reads CASSQVSRGSSYNEQFF. The CDR3, as DNA: TGTGCCAGCAGCCAAGTTTCGAGAGGGAGCTCCTACAATGAGCAGTTCTTC.

In its sample, this clonotype was seen many times. The chain recombines TRBV7-2 with TRBJ2-4; the match to TRBD1 covers 8 bases. The CDR3 is made up of 13 amino acids. J gave up 11 bases and V 0 bases, and 3 bases lay outside the gene matches. Germline assignment: CDR1 SGHTA and CDR2 FQGNSA. CDR3 residues: CASSLAGQGLQYF. The CDR3 nucleotides are TGTGCCAGCAGCTTAGCTGGACAGGGACTTCAGTACTTC.

The chain combines TRBV3-1 with TRBJ1-2; D is undetermined. Germline-derived CDR1 and CDR2 are LGHDT and YNNKEL (reference sequence). Trimming removed 0 bases at V and 7 bases at J, with 6 bases between. The CDR3 spans 12 residues. The CDR3 spells CASSQDPFGYTF. In DNA form, the CDR3 reads TGTGCCAGCAGCCAAGATCCATTTGGCTACACCTTC. Drawing the rest from reference TRBV3-1 and TRBJ1-2, the complete variable domain is DTAVSQTPKYLVTQMGNDKSIKCEQNLGHDTMYWYKQDSKKFLKIMFSYNNKELIINETVPNRFSPKSPDKAHLNLHINSLELGDSAVYFCASSQDPFGYTFGSGTRLTVV.

V and J are TRBV2 and TRBJ1-4; D may be TRBD1 (5 bases). V dropped 4 bases and J dropped 8 bases, with 14 bases sitting between them. The V gene's germline CDR1 is SNHLY and CDR2 FYNNEI. The CDR3 consists of 14 residues. In nucleotides, the CDR3 is TGTGCCAGCAGTGGACAGTTCGGGGCGGAAAAACTGTTTTTT. It codes for CASSGQFGAEKLFF.

This clonotype came up a few times. The chain recombines TRBV13 with TRBJ2-1; D remains ambiguous. The germline CDR1 and CDR2 sequences are PRHDT and FYEKMQ (reference sequence). V shed 0 bases and J shed 4 bases, with 4 bases lying between them. The CDR3 has 13 residues. The CDR3 spells CASSLGGYNEQFF. Here the CDR3 DNA reads TGTGCCAGCAGCTTAGGGGGATACAATGAGCAGTTCTTC.

This clonotype was counted many times. This chain connects TRBV7-2 to TRBJ2-4; a possible D gene is TRBD2 (6 bases). This CDR3 is built from 15 residues. Germline V gives CDR1 SGHTA, CDR2 FQGNSA. V lost 5 bases and J lost 6, with 17 bases in between. CDR3: CASSPGTPGVNIQYF. The CDR3, as DNA: TGTGCCAGCAGCCCCGGGACTCCCGGGGTAAACATTCAGTACTTC.

In this sample, this clonotype turned up a few times. The rearrangement links TRBV20-1 to TRBJ1-1; D is uncertain. Trimming removed 5 bases at V and 4 bases at J, with 11 bases between. The germline gives CDR1 DFQATT, CDR2 SNEGSKA (reference sequence). There are 12 residues in the CDR3. The chain's CDR3 is CSAAEPPTEAFF. The CDR3 DNA follows: TGCAGTGCTGCTGAGCCTCCCACTGAAGCTTTCTTT.

This clonotype was detected a few times. J is TRBJ1-4 and V is TRBV10-3; D may be TRBD1 (6 bases). Germline-derived CDR1 and CDR2 are ENHRY and SYGVKD. Deletions cut 6 bases from V and 7 bases from J, with 18 bases between. This CDR3 region has 15 residues. CDR3: CAISPGGTRGEKLFF. The CDR3 DNA sequence: TGTGCCATCAGCCCGGGGGGCACTCGGGGTGAAAAACTGTTTTTT.

In its sample, this clonotype was seen many times. The chain carries TRBV29-1 and TRBJ1-1; D uncertain. The CDR3 consists of 11 residues. The V gene's germline CDR1 is SQVTM and CDR2 ANQGSEA. Trimming removed 4 bases from V and 0 bases from J, with 3 bases in between. The CDR3 DNA reads TGCAGCGTTGGGGTGAACACTGAAGCTTTCTTT. Protein product: CSVGVNTEAFF. The whole variable domain, filled in from reference TRBV29-1 and TRBJ1-1, reads SAVISQKPSRDICQRGTSLTIQCQVDSQVTMMFWYRQQPGQSLTLIATANQGSEATYESGFVIDKFPISRPNLTFSTLTVSNMSPEDSSIYLCSVGVNTEAFFGQGTRLTVV.

The chain has TRBV29-1 and TRBJ1-5; D gene uncertain. Trimming cost V 4 bases and J 13 bases, with 14 bases left between them. CDR1 SQVTM and CDR2 ANQGSEA come from the germline V gene. This CDR3 has 11 residues. The CDR3, as DNA: TGCAGCGTTGTGCAGGTCCTGGGACAGCATTTT. This gives the protein CSVVQVLGQHF.

This clonotype was observed at least ten times. The rearrangement links TRBV29-1 to TRBJ1-1; D ambiguous. The V and J ends lost 6 bases and 8 bases respectively, with 10 bases between them. The CDR3 extends over 10 amino acids. Germline values: CDR1 SQVTM, CDR2 ANQGSEA. The CDR3 DNA is TGCAGCGTAGCAAACTACGAAGCTTTCTTT. Translation gives CSVANYEAFF.